These 24 T cell receptor beta chains originate from one sample sequenced in a study of T cell responses to AZD1222 COVID-19 vaccine. Here immunoSEQ multiplex PCR was the method, and the copy in TCRdb shows in-frame clones only, minus some. The sample lists some 140,000 clones, 90% seen once, with approximately 17% in the top ten. The sample consisted of peripheral blood, taken on day 0 of AZD1222 vaccination. These receptors were obtained from an adult in good health.

V is TRBV7-8 and J is TRBJ2-1; D uncertain. Germline CDR1 is SGHVS and CDR2 is FQNEAQ. The CDR3 extends over 13 amino acids. Trimming left V 2 bases short and J 6 bases short, with 8 bases between. The CDR3 spells CASSLNRVNEQFF. CDR3 coding DNA: TGTGCCAGCAGCTTAAATAGGGTCAATGAGCAGTTCTTC. Full variable domain (missing parts from reference TRBV7-8 and TRBJ2-1): GAGVSQSPRYKVAKRGQDVALRCDPISGHVSLFWYQQALGQGPEFLTYFQNEAQLDKSGLPSDRFFAERPEGSVSTLKIQRTQQEDSAVYLCASSLNRVNEQFFGPGTRLTVL.

The V and J genes are TRBV27 and TRBJ2-6, with unresolved D. V lost 8 bases, J lost 0 bases, and 5 bases lay in between. In germline, CDR1 is MNHEY, CDR2 SMNVEV (reference sequence). The CDR3 spans 13 residues. The CDR3 DNA reads TGTGCCAGCCGCGGCTCTGGGGCCAACGTCCTGACTTTC. This sequence encodes CASRGSGANVLTF.

This chain links TRBV27 with TRBJ1-2, with D perhaps TRBD1 (6 bases). Germline values: CDR1 MNHEY, CDR2 SMNVEV (reference sequence). Trimming took 6 bases from V and 10 from J, leaving 18 bases between them. This CDR3 has 13 residues. CDR3: CASRNRDTESYTF. The CDR3 DNA reads as TGTGCCAGCAGGAACCGGGACACCGAGTCCTACACCTTC.

The rearrangement links TRBV7-2 to TRBJ2-3; D could derive from TRBD1 or TRBD2 (5 bases each). The V end was cut by 0 bases, the J end by 4 bases, with 17 bases between. CDR1 is SGHTA and CDR2 is FQGNSA in the germline V gene. CDR3 size: 17 residues. CDR3 coding DNA: TGTGCCAGCAGCTTAGCGCGTCTATCCCGGGGCGCAGATACGCAGTATTTT. Translated, it gives CASSLARLSRGADTQYF. Together with reference TRBV7-2 and TRBJ2-3, the CDR3 gives the full variable domain: GAGVSQSPSNKVTEKGKDVELRCDPISGHTALYWYRQSLGQGLEFLIYFQGNSAPDKSGLPSDRFSAERTGGSVSTLTIQRTQQEDSAVYLCASSLARLSRGADTQYFGPGTRLTVL.

J is TRBJ1-2 and V is TRBV24-1; the D gene is possibly TRBD1 (5 bases). Looked up from germline, CDR1 is KGHDR and CDR2 is SFDVKD. V was pared by 6 bases and J by 6 bases, with 16 bases between. CDR3 length: 14 residues. In DNA form, the CDR3 reads TGTGCCACCAGTTCGTCCAGGGCGTTTGATGGCTACACCTTC. It is translated as CATSSSRAFDGYTF.

The V gene is TRBV2, the J gene TRBJ2-7, with a weak D call TRBD2 (7 bases). The V end was cut by 0 bases, the J end by 6 bases, with 9 bases between. The CDR3 is made up of 13 amino acids. Germline CDR1 SNHLY, CDR2 FYNNEI. The DNA for the CDR3 is TGTGCCAGCAGTGAAGCGAGGGGGGGCGAGCAGTACTTC. Protein sequence: CASSEARGGEQYF.

CDR3 sequence (DNA): TGTGCCAGCAGCTTAGGAAGTGCGGGAACTGAAGCTTTCTTT. Its translation is CASSLGSAGTEAFF. This rearrangement joins TRBV11-2 to TRBJ1-1; D is unresolved. V dropped 1 base and J dropped 5 bases, with 11 bases sitting between them. In germline, CDR1 is SGHAT, CDR2 FQNNGV. The CDR3 has 14 amino acids.

This sequence joins TRBV7-6 and TRBJ1-5, with D unclear. Trimming took off 4 bases at V and 9 bases at J, with 10 bases between the two ends. This CDR3 is 12 amino acids long. Germline V lookup: CDR1 SGHVS, CDR2 FNYEAQ. CDR3 DNA: TGTGCCAGCAGCTCCCCTGGATGGCCCCAGCATTTT. Translated: CASSSPGWPQHF.

Only a few counts were recorded for this clone. The chain combines TRBV12-1 with TRBJ1-1. TRBV12-1 is flagged as a pseudogene. The CDR3 runs 14 residues. Here the CDR3 DNA reads TGTGCCAGCAGTTTGAGGGATGGGAACACTGAAGCTTTCTTT. Translating gives CASSLRDGNTEAFF.

The table lists this clone with a count of one. The CDR3 sequence is CASSQDIAGGPGDTQYF. The DNA of the CDR3 is TGCGCCAGCAGCCAAGATATAGCGGGGGGCCCTGGGGATACGCAGTATTTT. V usage is TRBV4-3 and J usage is TRBJ2-3; 10 bases match TRBD2. This CDR3 is built from 17 residues. Germline V gene lookup returns CDR1 LGHNA and CDR2 YSLEER. V was clipped by 0 bases and J by 6 bases; unmatched bases: 9.

The chain is built from TRBV18 and TRBJ1-3; a weak D match, TRBD1 (5 bases). The CDR3 totals 16 residues. The V end lost 2 bases, the J end lost 0 bases, and 11 bases lay between the germline ends. In germline, CDR1 is KGHSH, CDR2 LQKENI. CDR3 coding DNA: TGTGCCAGCTCACCATCCACGGGGACCTCTGGAAACACCATATATTTT. Protein sequence: CASSPSTGTSGNTIYF.

The chain has TRBV7-8 and TRBJ2-7; D is perhaps TRBD1 (6 bases). Germline-derived CDR1 and CDR2 are SGHVS and FQNEAQ. The CDR3 is 12 amino acids. Deletions cut 7 bases from V and 3 bases from J, with 10 bases between. CDR3 amino acids: CASTQGGYEQYF. CDR3 DNA: TGTGCCAGCACCCAAGGGGGCTACGAGCAGTACTTC. Variable domain in full (rest from reference TRBV7-8 and TRBJ2-7): GAGVSQSPRYKVAKRGQDVALRCDPISGHVSLFWYQQALGQGPEFLTYFQNEAQLDKSGLPSDRFFAERPEGSVSTLKIQRTQQEDSAVYLCASTQGGYEQYFGPGTRLTVT.

This chain links TRBV7-8 with TRBJ1-1; no clear D gene. V was cut by 5 bases and J by 3 bases, with 7 bases left in between. Germline V lookup: CDR1 SGHVS, CDR2 FQNEAQ. CDR3 length equals 12 residues. The CDR3 sequence is CASSPQDTEAFF. The CDR3 nucleotides are TGTGCCAGCAGCCCCCAAGACACTGAAGCTTTCTTT.

The chain has TRBV5-4 and TRBJ1-2, with 10 bases lining up with TRBD1. Per the germline V gene, CDR1 is SGHNT and CDR2 is YYREEE (reference sequence). Trimming removed 0 bases from V and 7 bases from J; junction bases left unmatched: 9. The CDR3 is 16 residues long. The CDR3 DNA reads TGTGCCAGCAGCTTGGGCCGGGACAGGGGTTTTCTTGGCTACACCTTC. Amino acid sequence: CASSLGRDRGFLGYTF.

The V call is TRBV30, the J call TRBJ2-1; D unclear. CDR3 length: 12 residues. The V and J ends lost 2 bases and 1 base respectively, with 3 bases between them. The germline V gene has CDR1 GTSNPN and CDR2 SVGIG (reference sequence). The CDR3 here is CAWSRSYNEQFF. The CDR3 region has the DNA TGTGCCTGGAGTCGATCCTACAATGAGCAGTTCTTC.

CDR3 protein: CASSQSEAGWEPQHF. In DNA, the CDR3 is TGCGCCAGCAGCCAAAGCGAAGCAGGGTGGGAGCCCCAGCATTTT. The chain is built from TRBV4-3 and TRBJ1-5; tentatively, D is TRBD1 (5 bases). Germline CDR1 reads LGHNA; CDR2 reads YSLEER. This CDR3 comprises 15 residues. V lost 2 bases to trimming and J lost 8 bases, with 16 bases between them.

The V and J genes are TRBV7-2 and TRBJ1-4; D not certain. Trimming removed 5 bases from V and 0 bases from J, with 10 bases in between. The germline V gene encodes CDR1 SGHTA and CDR2 FQGNSA. The CDR3 loop spans 15 amino acids. The CDR3 DNA reads as TGTGCCAGCAGCACTCAGCGTGCAACTAATGAAAAACTGTTTTTT. It encodes CASSTQRATNEKLFF.

The chain combines TRBV5-4 with TRBJ1-2; 7 nucleotides match TRBD1. This CDR3 spans 15 amino acids. V shed 4 bases and J 5 bases; nucleotides not matched to a gene: 11. Germline V lookup: CDR1 SGHNT, CDR2 YYREEE (reference sequence). The CDR3 DNA sequence: TGTGCCAGCAGCCGCAGGGACAGACTCGATTATGGCTACACCTTC. This encodes CASSRRDRLDYGYTF.

This sequence joins TRBV7-3 and TRBJ2-2; D is perhaps TRBD1 or TRBD2 (7 bases each). Germline CDR1 and CDR2: SGHTA and FQGTGA. The V and J ends lost 5 bases and 10 bases respectively, with 23 bases between them. The CDR3 has 16 amino acids. CDR3 region: CASSPQRDSPGLELFF. DNA of the CDR3: TGTGCCAGCAGCCCCCAGCGGGACAGCCCTGGTTTGGAGCTGTTTTTT.

The genes are TRBV6-5 and TRBJ2-3; D is unresolved. In germline, CDR1 is MNHEY, CDR2 SVGAGI. V shed 11 bases and J shed 2 bases, with 17 bases lying between them. The CDR3 covers 14 residues. CDR3 in DNA: TGTGCCGTTTTTAGGGCAGATAACACAGATACGCAGTATTTT. Amino acids: CAVFRADNTDTQYF.

The gene calls are TRBV7-3 and TRBJ1-1; 7 positions agree with TRBD1. The junction had 23 bases not matched to a gene; V was cut back by 5 bases and J by 2 bases. Germline V CDR1 and CDR2: SGHTA, FQGTGA. This CDR3 contains 20 residues. CDR3 protein: CASSKQALMTGSGRNTEAFF. The DNA for the CDR3 is TGTGCCAGCAGCAAACAAGCCCTAATGACAGGGTCTGGGAGAAACACTGAAGCTTTCTTT.

The V call is TRBV5-6, the J call TRBJ1-3; weak D call: TRBD1 (6 bases). This CDR3 region has 16 residues. V was pared by 1 base and J by 2 bases, with 13 bases between. Germline lookup yields CDR1 SGHDT and CDR2 YYEEEE. CDR3 in amino acids: CASSLLQGRAGNTIYF. CDR3 nucleotide sequence: TGTGCCAGCAGCTTGCTCCAGGGGAGAGCTGGAAACACCATATATTTT.

The chain carries TRBV4-2 and TRBJ1-5; D uncertain. In germline, CDR1 is LGHNA, CDR2 YNFKEQ. This CDR3 has 15 residues. Trimming left V 0 bases short and J 2 bases short, with 8 bases between. The CDR3 loop is CASSQEGNGNQPQHF. CDR3 DNA sequence: TGTGCCAGCAGCCAAGAGGGGAATGGCAATCAGCCCCAGCATTTT.

The chain uses TRBV30 and TRBJ1-3, with D unresolved. The CDR3 extends over 13 amino acids. Deletions cut 5 bases from V and 2 bases from J, with 10 bases between. Germline CDR1 and CDR2: GTSNPN and SVGIG (reference sequence). The chain's CDR3 is CAWEDTAGNTIYF. CDR3 bases: TGTGCCTGGGAAGACACCGCTGGAAACACCATATATTTT.